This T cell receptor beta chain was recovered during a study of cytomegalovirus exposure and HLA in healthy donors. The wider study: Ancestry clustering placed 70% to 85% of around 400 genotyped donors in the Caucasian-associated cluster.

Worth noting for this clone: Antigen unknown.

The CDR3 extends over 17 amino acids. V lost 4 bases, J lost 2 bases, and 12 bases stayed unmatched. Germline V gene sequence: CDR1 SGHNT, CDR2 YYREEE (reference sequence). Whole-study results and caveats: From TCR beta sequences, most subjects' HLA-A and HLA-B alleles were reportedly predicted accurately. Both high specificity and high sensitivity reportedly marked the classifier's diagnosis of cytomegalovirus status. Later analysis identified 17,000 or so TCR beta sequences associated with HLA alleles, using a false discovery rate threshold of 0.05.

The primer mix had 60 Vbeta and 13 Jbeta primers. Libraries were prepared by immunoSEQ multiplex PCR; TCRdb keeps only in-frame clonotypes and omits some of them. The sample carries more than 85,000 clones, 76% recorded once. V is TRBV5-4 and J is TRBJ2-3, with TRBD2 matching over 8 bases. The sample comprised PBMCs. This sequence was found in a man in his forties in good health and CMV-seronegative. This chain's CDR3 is CASSVGGGRGNTDTQYF. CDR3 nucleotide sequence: TGTGCCAGCAGCGTAGGCGGGGGGAGAGGGAACACAGATACGCAGTATTTT.